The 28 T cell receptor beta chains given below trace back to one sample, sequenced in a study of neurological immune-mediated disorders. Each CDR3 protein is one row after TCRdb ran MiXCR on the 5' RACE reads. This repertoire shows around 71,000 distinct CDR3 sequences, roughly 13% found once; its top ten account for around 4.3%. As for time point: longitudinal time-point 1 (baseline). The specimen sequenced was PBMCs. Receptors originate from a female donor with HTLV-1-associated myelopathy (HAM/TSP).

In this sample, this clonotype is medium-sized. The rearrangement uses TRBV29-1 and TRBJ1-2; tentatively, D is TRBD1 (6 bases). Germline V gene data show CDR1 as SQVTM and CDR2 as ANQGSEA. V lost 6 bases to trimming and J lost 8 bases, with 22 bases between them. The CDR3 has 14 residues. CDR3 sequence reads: CSVGRTESIGGYTF. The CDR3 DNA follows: TGCAGCGTGGGCCGGACAGAGTCGATCGGGGGCTACACCTTC. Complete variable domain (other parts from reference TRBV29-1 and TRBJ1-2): SAVISQKPSRDICQRGTSLTIQCQVDSQVTMMFWYRQQPGQSLTLIATANQGSEATYESGFVIDKFPISRPNLTFSTLTVSNMSPEDSSIYLCSVGRTESIGGYTFGSGTRLTVV.

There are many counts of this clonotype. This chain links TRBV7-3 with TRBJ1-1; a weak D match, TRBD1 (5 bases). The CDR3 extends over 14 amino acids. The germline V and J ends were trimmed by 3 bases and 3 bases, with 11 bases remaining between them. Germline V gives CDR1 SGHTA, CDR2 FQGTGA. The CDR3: CASSLRGADTEAFF. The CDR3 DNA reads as TGTGCCAGCAGCTTGAGGGGCGCGGACACTGAAGCTTTCTTT.

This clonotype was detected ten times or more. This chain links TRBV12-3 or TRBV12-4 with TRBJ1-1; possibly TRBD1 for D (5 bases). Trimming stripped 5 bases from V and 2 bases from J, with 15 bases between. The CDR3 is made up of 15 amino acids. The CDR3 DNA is TGTGCCAGCAGTCTAGGGACGAACGGTAACACTGAAGCTTTCTTT. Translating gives CASSLGTNGNTEAFF.

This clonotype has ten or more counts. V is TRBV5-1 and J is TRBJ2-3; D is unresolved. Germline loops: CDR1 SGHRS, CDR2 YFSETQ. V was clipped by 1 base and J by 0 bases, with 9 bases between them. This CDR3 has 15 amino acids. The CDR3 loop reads CASSLRVPSTDTQYF. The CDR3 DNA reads TGCGCCAGCAGCTTGCGGGTACCTAGCACAGATACGCAGTATTTT. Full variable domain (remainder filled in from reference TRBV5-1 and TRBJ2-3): KAGVTQTPRYLIKTRGQQVTLSCSPISGHRSVSWYQQTPGQGLQFLFEYFSETQRNKGNFPGRFSGRQFSNSRSEMNVSTLELGDSALYLCASSLRVPSTDTQYFGPGTRLTVL.

This CDR3 reads CASSDGQGGTWALFF. The CDR3 bases are TGTGCCAGCAGCGACGGGCAGGGGGGGACCTGGGCGCTGTTTTTT. The chain uses TRBV9 and TRBJ2-2; possibly TRBD1 or TRBD2 for D (7 bases each). Germline V gene lookup returns CDR1 SGDLS and CDR2 YYNGEE. The ends were cut back, 3 bases at V and 13 bases at J, with 22 bases in the middle. The CDR3 consists of 15 residues.

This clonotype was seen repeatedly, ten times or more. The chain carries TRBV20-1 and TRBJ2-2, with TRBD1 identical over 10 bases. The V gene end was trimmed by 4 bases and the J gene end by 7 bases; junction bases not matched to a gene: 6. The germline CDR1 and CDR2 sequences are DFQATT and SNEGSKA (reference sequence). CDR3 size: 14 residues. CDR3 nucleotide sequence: TGCAGTGCTACCGACAGGGGGCCGGGCGGGGAGCTGTTTTTT. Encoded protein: CSATDRGPGGELFF.

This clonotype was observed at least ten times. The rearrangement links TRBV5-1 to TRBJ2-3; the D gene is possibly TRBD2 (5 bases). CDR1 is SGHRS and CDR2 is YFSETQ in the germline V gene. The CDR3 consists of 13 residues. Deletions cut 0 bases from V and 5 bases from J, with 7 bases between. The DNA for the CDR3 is TGCGCCAGCAGCTTGGAAGGGAGAGATACGCAGTATTTT. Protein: CASSLEGRDTQYF.

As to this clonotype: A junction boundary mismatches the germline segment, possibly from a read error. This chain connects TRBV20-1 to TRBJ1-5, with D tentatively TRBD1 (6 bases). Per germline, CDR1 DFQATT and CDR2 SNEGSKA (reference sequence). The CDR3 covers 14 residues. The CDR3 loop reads CSASQGHYNQHQHF. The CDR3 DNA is TGCAGTGCTAGTCAGGGGCACTACAATCAGCACCAGCATTTT.

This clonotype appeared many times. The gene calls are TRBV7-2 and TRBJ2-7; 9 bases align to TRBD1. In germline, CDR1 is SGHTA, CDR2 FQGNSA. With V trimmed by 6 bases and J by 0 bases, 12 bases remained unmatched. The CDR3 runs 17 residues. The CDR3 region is CASSLRENRGPSYEQYF. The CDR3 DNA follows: TGTGCCAGCAGTCTAAGGGAAAACAGGGGGCCCTCCTACGAGCAGTACTTC.

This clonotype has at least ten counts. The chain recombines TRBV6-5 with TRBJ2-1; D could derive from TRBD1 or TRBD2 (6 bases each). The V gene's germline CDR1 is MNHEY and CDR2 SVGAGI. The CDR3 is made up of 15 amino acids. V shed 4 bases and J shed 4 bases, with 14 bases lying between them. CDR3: CASSLGGIQYNEQFF. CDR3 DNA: TGTGCCAGCAGTTTGGGGGGCATACAATACAATGAGCAGTTCTTC.

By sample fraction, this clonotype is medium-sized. CDR3 sequence reads: CATGREGQGSGYTF. The CDR3 DNA is TGTGCCACGGGCCGGGAGGGACAGGGATCCGGCTACACCTTC. This chain connects TRBV28 to TRBJ1-2; 9 bases map to TRBD1. The V gene end was trimmed by 10 bases and the J gene end by 8 bases; junction bases not matched to a gene: 14. The CDR3 contains 14 residues. Germline CDR1 and CDR2: MDHEN and SYDVKM.

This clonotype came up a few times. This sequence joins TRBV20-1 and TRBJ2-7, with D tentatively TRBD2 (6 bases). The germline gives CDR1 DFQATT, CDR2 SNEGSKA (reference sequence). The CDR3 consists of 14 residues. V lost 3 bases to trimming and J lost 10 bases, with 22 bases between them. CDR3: CSARDQEGLIPQYF. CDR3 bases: TGCAGTGCTAGGGATCAGGAGGGGTTAATACCCCAGTACTTC.

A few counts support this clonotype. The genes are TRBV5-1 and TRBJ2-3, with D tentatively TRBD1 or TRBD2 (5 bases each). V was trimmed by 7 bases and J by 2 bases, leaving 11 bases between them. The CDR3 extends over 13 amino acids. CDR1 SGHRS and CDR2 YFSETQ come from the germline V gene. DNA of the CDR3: TGCGCCAGCGCTCCGGGGCCCACAGATACGCAGTATTTT. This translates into CASAPGPTDTQYF.

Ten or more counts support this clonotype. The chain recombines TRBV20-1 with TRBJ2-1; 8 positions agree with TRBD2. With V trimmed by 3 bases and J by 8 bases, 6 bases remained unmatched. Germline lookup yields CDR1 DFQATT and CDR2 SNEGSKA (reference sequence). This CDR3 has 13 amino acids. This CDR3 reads CSASGGASHEQFF. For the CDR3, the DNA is TGCAGTGCTAGCGGGGGGGCTTCCCATGAGCAGTTCTTC.

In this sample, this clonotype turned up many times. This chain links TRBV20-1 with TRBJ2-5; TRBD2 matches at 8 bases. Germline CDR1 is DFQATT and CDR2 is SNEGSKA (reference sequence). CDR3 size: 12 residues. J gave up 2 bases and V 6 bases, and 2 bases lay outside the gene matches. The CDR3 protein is CSASGGQETQYF. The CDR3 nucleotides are TGCAGTGCCAGCGGGGGTCAAGAGACCCAGTACTTC.

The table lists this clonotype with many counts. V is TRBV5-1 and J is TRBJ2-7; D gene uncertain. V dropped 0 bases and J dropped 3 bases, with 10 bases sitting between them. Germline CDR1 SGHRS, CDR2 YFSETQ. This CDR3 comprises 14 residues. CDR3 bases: TGCGCCAGCAGCTTGGCGGGCAGCAACTACGAGCAGTACTTC. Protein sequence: CASSLAGSNYEQYF.

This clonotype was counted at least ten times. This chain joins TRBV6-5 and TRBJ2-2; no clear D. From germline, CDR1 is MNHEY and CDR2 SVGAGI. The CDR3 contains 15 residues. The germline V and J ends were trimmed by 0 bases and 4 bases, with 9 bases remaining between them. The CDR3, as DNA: TGTGCCAGCAGTTACTCGACGGGTTCCACCGGGGAGCTGTTTTTT. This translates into CASSYSTGSTGELFF.

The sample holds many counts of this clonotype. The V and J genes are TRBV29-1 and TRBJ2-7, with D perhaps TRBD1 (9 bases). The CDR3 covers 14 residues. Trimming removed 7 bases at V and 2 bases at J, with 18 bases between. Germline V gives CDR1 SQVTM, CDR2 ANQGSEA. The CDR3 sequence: CSAGGGTGTYEQYF. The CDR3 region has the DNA TGCAGCGCCGGGGGGGGGACAGGGACCTACGAGCAGTACTTC.

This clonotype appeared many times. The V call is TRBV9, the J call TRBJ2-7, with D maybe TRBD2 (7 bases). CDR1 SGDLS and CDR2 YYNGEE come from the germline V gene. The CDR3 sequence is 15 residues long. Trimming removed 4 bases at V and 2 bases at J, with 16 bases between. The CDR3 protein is CASSPVGGGTYEQYF. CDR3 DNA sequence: TGTGCCAGCAGCCCCGTAGGGGGGGGCACCTACGAGCAGTACTTC.

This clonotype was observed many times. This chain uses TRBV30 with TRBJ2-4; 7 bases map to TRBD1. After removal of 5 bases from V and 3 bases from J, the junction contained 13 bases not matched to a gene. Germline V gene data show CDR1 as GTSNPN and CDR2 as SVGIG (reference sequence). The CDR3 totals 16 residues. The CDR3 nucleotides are TGTGCCTGGGCAAGGAGGCAGGGGGTAGGCAAAAACATTCAGTACTTC. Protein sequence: CAWARRQGVGKNIQYF.

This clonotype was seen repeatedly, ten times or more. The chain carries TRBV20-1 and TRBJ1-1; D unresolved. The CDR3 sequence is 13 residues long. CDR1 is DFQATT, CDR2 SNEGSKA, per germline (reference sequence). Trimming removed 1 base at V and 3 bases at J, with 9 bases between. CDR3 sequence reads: CSARGLADTEAFF. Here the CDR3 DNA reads TGCAGTGCTAGAGGACTGGCGGACACTGAAGCTTTCTTT.

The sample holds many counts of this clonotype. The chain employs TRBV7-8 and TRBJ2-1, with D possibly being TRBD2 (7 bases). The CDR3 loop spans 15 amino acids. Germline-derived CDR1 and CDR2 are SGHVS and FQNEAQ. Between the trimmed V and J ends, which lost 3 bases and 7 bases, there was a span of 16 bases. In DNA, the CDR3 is TGTGCCAGCAGCTTCCCGATGGGGAGGGGGAATGAGCAGTTCTTC. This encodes CASSFPMGRGNEQFF.

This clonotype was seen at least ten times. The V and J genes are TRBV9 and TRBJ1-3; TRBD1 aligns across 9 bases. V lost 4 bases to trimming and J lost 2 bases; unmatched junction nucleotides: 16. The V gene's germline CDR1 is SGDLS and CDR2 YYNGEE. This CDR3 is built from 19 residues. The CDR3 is CASSPGIGTGIRPGNTIYF. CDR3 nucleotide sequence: TGTGCCAGCAGCCCCGGGATTGGGACAGGGATAAGGCCTGGAAACACCATATATTTT.

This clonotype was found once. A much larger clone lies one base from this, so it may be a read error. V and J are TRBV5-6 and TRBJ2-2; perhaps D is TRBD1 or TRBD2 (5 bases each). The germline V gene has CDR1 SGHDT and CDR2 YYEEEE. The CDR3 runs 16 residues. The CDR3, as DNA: TGTGCCAGCAGCTCTAGTGGGACGGTGAACACCGGGAAGCTGTTTTTT. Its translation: CASSSSGTVNTGKLFF.

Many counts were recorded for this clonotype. The CDR3 reads CASSAYYGGPQYF. Here the CDR3 DNA reads TGTGCCAGCAGCGCCTACTACGGGGGGCCCCAGTATTTT. This chain joins TRBV7-2 and TRBJ2-3, with a tentative D call TRBD2 (7 bases). From germline, CDR1 is SGHTA and CDR2 FQGNSA. The CDR3 runs to 13 residues. V gave up 5 bases and J gave up 12 bases, with 18 bases separating them. The variable domain in full, with the rest retrieved from reference TRBV7-2 and TRBJ2-3, is GAGVSQSPSNKVTEKGKDVELRCDPISGHTALYWYRQSLGQGLEFLIYFQGNSAPDKSGLPSDRFSAERTGGSVSTLTIQRTQQEDSAVYLCASSAYYGGPQYFGPGTRLTVL.

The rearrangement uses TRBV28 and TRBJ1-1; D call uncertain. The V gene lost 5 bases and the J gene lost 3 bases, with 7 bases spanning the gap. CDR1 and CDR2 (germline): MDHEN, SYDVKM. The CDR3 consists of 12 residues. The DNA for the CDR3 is TGTGCCAGCAGTGGAGACTACACTGAAGCTTTCTTT. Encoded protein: CASSGDYTEAFF.

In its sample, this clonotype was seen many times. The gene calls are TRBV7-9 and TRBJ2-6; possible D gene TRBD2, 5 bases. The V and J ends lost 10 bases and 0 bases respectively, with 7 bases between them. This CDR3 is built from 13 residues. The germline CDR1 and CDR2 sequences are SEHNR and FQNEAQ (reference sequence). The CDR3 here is CATRDSGANVLTF. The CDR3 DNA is TGTGCCACCCGGGACTCTGGGGCCAACGTCCTGACTTTC.

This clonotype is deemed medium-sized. CDR3 coding DNA: TGCAGTATTGCGACAGGAGGCGACCAGCCCCAGCATTTT. This sequence encodes CSIATGGDQPQHF. This chain uses TRBV29-1 with TRBJ1-5, with a weak D call TRBD1 (6 bases). The CDR3 is made up of 13 amino acids. Germline values: CDR1 SQVTM, CDR2 ANQGSEA.